This T cell receptor (beta chain) was obtained from a study of CD8+CD57+ T cells in acquired aplastic anemia. Study outcomes and limitations: Patients and controls had CD8+ Simpson's diversity values that were not significantly distinct.

Genomic DNA acted as the template from which TCR beta VDJ combination and CDR3 sequence profiling were carried out. TCRdb called the reads again in MiXCR, with one record for every CDR3 protein. The sample consists of 200,000 or so distinct CDR3 sequences, roughly 64% of them appearing once. Germline V gene lookup returns CDR1 LNHNV and CDR2 YYDKDF (reference sequence). V was pared by 4 bases and J by 7 bases, with 15 bases of the junction left unmatched. CDR3 length: 18 amino acids. About this clonotype: Antigen unknown.

Sequences were obtained from sorted CD4+, CD8+, or CD8+CD57+ T cells (not recorded which) from PBMCs. V and J are TRBV15 and TRBJ2-2, with TRBD1 identical over 10 bases. The source of this sequence is a human donor with severe aplastic anemia or a healthy control (not recorded which). The CDR3 DNA is TGTGCCACCAGCAAAGCCCCCCCCGACAGGGGGCGGAACGGGGAGCTGTTTTTT. Translation: CATSKAPPDRGRNGELFF.